Included here is one T cell receptor (beta chain) sequence, with context. The data were obtained in a study of blood T cell repertoires in COVID-19. V was clipped by 3 bases and J by 3 bases, with 9 bases between them. This CDR3 comprises 15 residues. CDR1 is MGHDK and CDR2 is SYGVNS in the germline V gene. Method: immunoSEQ multiplex PCR; TCRdb's copy keeps in-frame clones and lacks some. The table includes about 79,000 clones, roughly 90% detected once. Sequencing was done on a sample of peripheral blood. The gene calls are TRBV25-1 and TRBJ1-6; the D is unclear. The TCR was taken from a man in his 70s with active or convalescent COVID-19. The CDR3 here is CASSEQSVYNSPLHF. The CDR3 DNA sequence: TGTGCCAGCAGTGAGCAGTCAGTCTATAATTCACCCCTCCACTTT.